These T cell receptor beta chains were read from a single sample in a study of cytomegalovirus exposure and HLA in healthy donors. Generated by immunoSEQ multiplex PCR, the TCRdb table keeps only in-frame clones and is missing some. The sample carries 150,000 to 200,000 clones, more than 65% recorded once. The specimen sequenced was PBMCs. These receptors originate from a man aged 45-65 years in good health and CMV-seropositive. Each CDR3 is given with its conserved first and last residue.

v_gene	j_gene	CDR3aa
TRBV4-1	TRBJ2-1	CASSLTTGGVLDEQFF
TRBV28	TRBJ1-2	CASSLSPGQIYGYTF
TRBV11-1	TRBJ2-7	CASSLRQGLLEQYF
TRBV28	TRBJ2-2	CASWTANTGELFF
TRBV6-5	TRBJ2-1	CASSYSKDSLRQFF
TRBV6-1	TRBJ2-7	CASQSGGIGEQYF
TRBV7-9	TRBJ1-5	CASSLGGRPQHF
TRBV15	TRBJ2-6	CATARGRAGANVLTF
TRBV19	TRBJ2-1	CASTKDRGRYNEQFF
TRBV28	TRBJ1-1	CASSFNTGEAFF
TRBV5-1	TRBJ2-7	CASSLDGQRGAEQYF
TRBV7-2	TRBJ1-2	CASSSQLGQGDYGYTF
TRBV11-2	TRBJ2-6	CASSFSPQRTGANVLTF
TRBV27	TRBJ2-1	CASSLPGLADYNEQFF
TRBV6-5	TRBJ1-1	CASSRTEYTEAFF
TRBV2	TRBJ2-5	CALSSTSRQTQYF
TRBV18	TRBJ2-3	CASSPPGADYTDTQYF
TRBV7-2	TRBJ1-2	CASSSPGIYGYTF
TRBV2	TRBJ2-5	CASSPMGLTQETQYF
TRBV7-9	TRBJ1-2	CASSLAGGENIYGYTF
TRBV9	TRBJ1-6	CASSPRSGTVNSPLHF
TRBV11-2	TRBJ2-1	CASSLGGRASGLPFNEQFF
TRBV30	TRBJ1-6	CAWSEGAGNSPLHF
TRBV18	TRBJ2-5	CASCRLAGVAQETQYF
TRBV19	TRBJ2-2	CASSPRTGAATGELFF
TRBV2	TRBJ1-2	CASSYTRDSSGYTF
TRBV5-1	TRBJ2-3	CASSPTPGFLSDTQYF
TRBV2	TRBJ2-1	CAESTPGGLDNEQFF
TRBV4-3	TRBJ1-1	CASSQAGQNTEAFF
TRBV7-6	TRBJ2-3	CASSPRTSLSPDTQYF
TRBV28	TRBJ1-2	CASSGSGVGYGYTF
TRBV4-3	TRBJ1-2	CASSQEPQMGTGNGYTF
TRBV5-1	TRBJ1-1	CASSLGSGDPEAFF
TRBV7-9	TRBJ2-7	CASSPPGTGRYEQYF
TRBV29-1	TRBJ1-1	CSVLEGGEAFF
TRBV27	TRBJ1-2	CASSFRGRANYGYTF
TRBV27	TRBJ2-1	CASSLGSKGDEQFF
TRBV12-5	TRBJ2-7	CASGLVKASGQGLSYEQYF
TRBV11-3	TRBJ2-1	CASSLGLPNNEQFF
TRBV9	TRBJ2-2	CASSTGLAGELFF
TRBV7-3	TRBJ1-4	CASSPHRWRGGFEKLFF
TRBV7-2	TRBJ1-6	CASSPQGWYSPLHF
TRBV5-4	TRBJ2-7	CASSLRQALVYEQYF
TRBV30	TRBJ2-3	CAWRWDRETDTQYF
TRBV9	TRBJ1-1	CASSPTDRGTEAFF
TRBV5-1	TRBJ2-3	CASSLPSGASTDTQYF
TRBV23-1	TRBJ2-7	CASSQSGQLSYEQYF
TRBV25-1	TRBJ1-1	CASMTGGIGGTEAFF
TRBV28	TRBJ1-3	CASSSPAGPSGNTIYF
TRBV7-9	TRBJ1-4	CASSSQGANEKLFF